Presented here are 21 T cell receptor beta chains from one specimen sequenced in a study of CD8+CD57+ T cells in acquired aplastic anemia. By flow cytometry, patients selected for sequencing had shown an expansion of CD8+CD57+ cells. Profiling that covered TCR beta VDJ and CDR3 relied on genomic DNA as its template. Each CDR3 protein gets one entry after TCRdb re-called the reads with MiXCR. The sample gives 260,000 or so distinct CDR3 sequences, roughly 80% of which show up once; approximately 40% is in the top ten. The sequencing input was sorted CD4+, CD8+, or CD8+CD57+ T cells (not recorded which) from PBMCs. The receptors originated from a human donor with aplastic anemia.

Regarding this clonotype: A much larger clone differs by one base, so this may be a read error. CDR3 in amino acids: CAGQGARETQNFGF. The CDR3 region has the DNA TGTGCCGGACAGGGGGCTAGGGAGACCCAGAACTTCGGGTTC. The chain joins TRBV7-9 to TRBJ2-5, with 11 bases that match TRBD1. Germline V gene lookup returns CDR1 SEHNR and CDR2 FQNEAQ (reference sequence). This CDR3 region has 14 residues. The full variable domain, its missing parts supplied by reference TRBV7-9 and TRBJ2-5, is DTGVSQNPRHKITKRGQNVTFRCDPISEHNRLYWYRQTLGQGPEFLTYFQNEAQLEKSRLLSDRFSAERPKGSFSTLEIQRTEQGDSAMYLCAGQGARETQNFGFGPGTRLLVL.

In regard to this clonotype: Sequence at one end of the junction differs from germline and may be a read error. The chain has TRBV7-9 and TRBJ1-2, with a weak D call TRBD1 (6 bases). This CDR3 comprises 16 residues. Germline lookup yields CDR1 SEHNR and CDR2 FQNEAQ (reference sequence). The CDR3 DNA reads as TGTGCCAGCAGCTTGGAGAGGGGGGGGCCCGTATATGGGTACACCTTC. The encoded protein is CASSLERGGPVYGYTF.

This sequence joins TRBV4-2 and TRBJ2-7, with D unclear. CDR3 length equals 15 residues. The V gene's germline CDR1 is LGHNA and CDR2 YNFKEQ. V was clipped by 3 bases and J by 3 bases, with 15 bases between them. The CDR3 loop reads CASSQLEPLLYEQYF. The DNA of the CDR3 is TGTGCCAGCAGCCAGCTGGAGCCCCTACTCTACGAGCAGTACTTC.

Notes on this clonotype: The junction differs from germline at one of its ends, possibly a read error. The chain joins TRBV9 to TRBJ2-7, with D possibly being TRBD1 (7 bases). The CDR3 length is 14 residues. Germline V gives CDR1 SGDLS, CDR2 YYNGEE. In nucleotides, the CDR3 is TGTGCCAGCAAGGGCACAGGGGAGGACTCCGAGGAGTACTTC. Protein sequence: CASKGTGEDSEEYF.

The gene calls are TRBV7-8 and TRBJ2-7; maybe TRBD2 (6 bases). CDR3 size: 18 residues. In germline, CDR1 is SGHVS, CDR2 FQNEAQ. Trimming stripped 0 bases from V and 4 bases from J, with 22 bases between. This CDR3 is CASSLAGGADAQSYEQYV. DNA of the CDR3: TGTGCCAGCAGCTTAGCGGGAGGCGCCGATGCGCAGTCTTACGAGCAGTACGTC.

In this sample, this clonotype turned up a few times. V usage is TRBV29-1 and J usage is TRBJ1-2; D not certain. The V and J ends lost 7 bases and 8 bases respectively, with 14 bases between them. Germline CDR1 SQVTM, CDR2 ANQGSEA. CDR3 length: 11 residues. The CDR3 loop is CSAVEAGGYTF. The CDR3 coding sequence is TGCAGCGCCGTGGAGGCCGGCGGCTACACCTTC.

The chain has TRBV9 and TRBJ2-5; 11 bases are a match to TRBD2. The V and J ends lost 1 base and 5 bases, in that order; junction bases with no gene match: 7. CDR3 length equals 16 residues. Germline CDR1 is SGDLS and CDR2 is YYNGEE. CDR3 loop: CASSVLSGGAGETQYF. The CDR3 region has the DNA TGTGCCAGCAGCGTACTTAGCGGGGGGGCCGGGGAGACCCAGTACTTC.

In regard to this clonotype: One junction end disagrees with the germline gene, perhaps due to a read error. The chain links TRBV7-8 to TRBJ2-3, with D possibly being TRBD2 (6 bases). The CDR3 has 14 amino acids. Germline CDR1 is SGHVS and CDR2 is FQNEAQ. The CDR3 is CASTKAGDLVERSF. In DNA, the CDR3 is TGTGCCAGCACAAAAGCGGGCGACTTGGTTGAGAGGTCTTTT.

As DNA, the CDR3 is TGCAGTGCTACTCCGGGTCCGAACTATGGCTACACCTTC. It specifies CSATPGPNYGYTF. The chain carries TRBV20-1 and TRBJ1-2, with D unclear. Trimming cost V 4 bases and J 2 bases, with 11 bases left between them. Per germline, CDR1 DFQATT and CDR2 SNEGSKA (reference sequence). This CDR3 comprises 13 residues.

This clonotype occurred a few times. The gene calls are TRBV7-2 and TRBJ1-1; a possible D gene is TRBD1 (6 bases). Trimming removed 1 base from V and 14 bases from J, with 23 bases in between. This CDR3 spans 15 amino acids. Germline CDR1 SGHTA, CDR2 FQGNSA. The CDR3 DNA sequence: TGTGCCAGCAGCTTAGAAAGCGGGGGGGCCACAGATACGTTCTTT. Protein sequence: CASSLESGGATDTFF. The entire variable domain, with the rest obtained from reference TRBV7-2 and TRBJ1-1, is as follows: GAGVSQSPSNKVTEKGKDVELRCDPISGHTALYWYRQSLGQGLEFLIYFQGNSAPDKSGLPSDRFSAERTGGSVSTLTIQRTQQEDSAVYLCASSLESGGATDTFFGQGTRLTVV.

This clonotype has just a few counts. V usage is TRBV7-8 and J usage is TRBJ2-7; 7 bases align to TRBD1. V lost 2 bases to trimming and J lost 3 bases; unmatched junction nucleotides: 1. The length of the CDR3 is 13 residues. CDR1 is SGHVS, CDR2 FQNEAQ, per germline. In DNA form, the CDR3 reads TGTGCCAGCAGCTTACGGGACAGCTACGAGCAGTACTTC. It is translated as CASSLRDSYEQYF.

V and J are TRBV10-3 and TRBJ2-3; 8 bases fit TRBD2. From germline, CDR1 is ENHRY and CDR2 SYGVKD. With 5 bases clipped from V and 6 bases from J, the junction kept 4 bases outside the gene matches. The CDR3 runs 13 residues. CDR3 nucleotides: TGTGCCATCAGTCGGGGGGGTGGTGATACGCAGTATTTT. Translating gives CAISRGGGDTQYF.

On this clonotype itself: A read error is likely, as this CDR3 ends without the conserved phenylalanine or tryptophan. The limits of the CDR3 on the DNA are not certain, so only TCRdb's listed CDR3 is given. The rearrangement links TRBV9 to TRBJ2-4; no check of the table's D call, TRBD2, against the DNA was made. Including both end residues, the CDR3 is 12 amino acids long. CDR1 is SGDLS and CDR2 is YYNGEE in the germline V gene. CDR3 sequence: CASRGDSASHYS.

In the case of this clonotype: Relative to the germline gene, one junction end is altered; a read error may explain this. The rearrangement uses TRBV7-6 and TRBJ2-3; unclear D gene. Per germline, CDR1 SGHVS and CDR2 FNYEAQ. The CDR3 loop spans 14 amino acids. In DNA form, the CDR3 reads TGTGCCAGCAGCTTAGCCCACGGTCCAGATAAGACCCAGTTT. This translates into CASSLAHGPDKTQF.

This clonotype occurred many times. The J gene is TRBJ2-3, the V gene TRBV11-2; D is undetermined. The CDR3 is 15 residues long. The V and J ends lost 0 bases and 5 bases respectively, with 12 bases between them. CDR1 SGHAT and CDR2 FQNNGV come from the germline V gene. This chain's CDR3 is CASSLDIGFLDTQYF. As DNA, the CDR3 is TGTGCCAGCAGCTTAGATATCGGATTCCTAGATACGCAGTATTTT.

In this sample, this clonotype turned up once. Because the CDR3 is missing its conserved closing phenylalanine or tryptophan, this is likely a read error. This chain links TRBV10-3 with TRBJ2-7; D may be TRBD1 (5 bases). The CDR3 loop spans 14 amino acids. From germline, CDR1 is ENHRY and CDR2 SYGVKD. The DNA for the CDR3 is TGTGCCAGCAGTTACGTTCAGGGTAACTACGAGCAGTACAGA. It codes for CASSYVQGNYEQYR.

Remarks on this clonotype: Germline and junction disagree at one end, which may indicate a read error. This chain connects TRBV11-3 to TRBJ2-3; D is ambiguous. The CDR3 has 12 amino acids. Germline-derived CDR1 and CDR2 are SGHNT and YENEEA. CDR3 sequence: CASSVDPNTQYF. The CDR3 nucleotides are TGTGCCAGCAGCGTAGATCCAAATACGCAGTATTTT.

For the CDR3, the DNA is TGTGCCAGCAGCTTAGGCCTGACTTGGGGAGAGACCCAGTACTTC. Amino acid sequence: CASSLGLTWGETQYF. The chain combines TRBV11-3 with TRBJ2-5; D is undetermined. Trimming removed 1 base from V and 4 bases from J, with 13 bases in between. Germline CDR1 is SGHNT and CDR2 is YENEEA. The CDR3 covers 15 residues. Together with reference TRBV11-3 and TRBJ2-5, the CDR3 gives the full variable domain: EAGVVQSPRYKIIEKKQPVAFWCNPISGHNTLYWYLQNLGQGPELLIRYENEEAVDDSQLPKDRFSAERLKGVDSTLKIQPAELGDSAVYLCASSLGLTWGETQYFGPGTRLLVL.

With respect to this clonotype: The germline gene is not matched at one end of the junction; a read error may be the cause. The J gene is TRBJ2-3, the V gene TRBV7-6; 7 nucleotides match TRBD2. The CDR3 sequence is 14 residues long. Germline CDR1 and CDR2: SGHVS and FNYEAQ. The chain's CDR3 is CASTLGRGPAGANF. DNA of the CDR3: TGTGCCAGCACCCTAGGGAGGGGTCCCGCTGGGGCCAACTTT.

The gene calls are TRBV7-6 and TRBJ1-6, with 8 bases lining up with TRBD1. V trimming: 1 base; J trimming: 8 bases; junction bases outside the gene matches: 7. Germline V gene data show CDR1 as SGHVS and CDR2 as FNYEAQ. The CDR3 covers 16 residues. DNA of the CDR3: TGTGCCAGCAGCTTAGATGCTACAGGGGGTGATTCACCCCTCCACTTT. It translates to CASSLDATGGDSPLHF.

Only a few counts were recorded for this clonotype. The rearrangement joins TRBV25-1 to TRBJ2-3; weak D call: TRBD2 (5 bases). Germline values: CDR1 MGHDK, CDR2 SYGVNS. This CDR3 spans 14 amino acids. The V and J ends lost 8 bases and 4 bases respectively, with 16 bases between them. CDR3 in amino acids: CASSDALDSDTQYF. In DNA form, the CDR3 reads TGTGCCAGCTCCGATGCCCTGGACTCAGATACGCAGTATTTT.